These 14 T cell receptor beta chains originate from one sample sequenced in a study of OX40 agonist ivuxolimab in advanced cancers. Generated by immunoSEQ multiplex PCR, the TCRdb table keeps only in-frame clones and is missing some. The sample lists tens of thousands of clones; roughly 93% were seen once. Material: CD4+ or CD8+ T cells sorted from blood, obtained in a trial of the OX40 agonist ivuxolimab. All receptors come from an adult with an advanced solid tumor such as melanoma, head and neck, liver or kidney cancer.

J is TRBJ2-2 and V is TRBV7-8, with 11 positions matching TRBD1. V shed 5 bases and J 3 bases; nucleotides not matched to a gene: 2. The CDR3 has 15 amino acids. From germline, CDR1 is SGHVS and CDR2 FQNEAQ. The CDR3 DNA reads as TGTGCCAGCAGCCGGGACAGGGGGGACACCGGGGAGCTGTTTTTT. It yields the protein CASSRDRGDTGELFF.

On this clone itself: This CDR3 is also generated by other DNA sequences in the sample. The chain uses TRBV29-1 and TRBJ1-1, with D maybe TRBD1 (6 bases). Trimming removed 4 bases at V and 1 base at J, with 7 bases between. Germline-derived CDR1 and CDR2 are SQVTM and ANQGSEA. The CDR3 consists of 12 residues. The CDR3 nucleotides are TGCAGCGTTGGAGGGGGGAACACTGAAGCTTTCTTT. This codes for CSVGGGNTEAFF.

The chain uses TRBV2 and TRBJ1-3; D gene uncertain. The CDR3 extends over 11 amino acids. V lost 3 bases and J lost 7, with 4 bases in between. The germline CDR1 and CDR2 sequences are SNHLY and FYNNEI. CDR3 sequence reads: CASSEENTIYF. The DNA of the CDR3 is TGTGCCAGCAGTGAGGAGAACACCATATATTTT.

This chain joins TRBV7-2 and TRBJ1-4; D not certain. This CDR3 is built from 14 residues. Per the germline V gene, CDR1 is SGHTA and CDR2 is FQGNSA. The ends were cut back, 5 bases at V and 5 bases at J, with 12 bases in the middle. The DNA of the CDR3 is TGTGCCAGCAGCCCCGGTATTAGGAATGAAAAACTGTTTTTT. It translates to CASSPGIRNEKLFF.

This clone was observed a few times. The chain couples TRBV12-5 to TRBJ1-1; TRBD1 is a possible D gene (5 bases). V lost 4 bases, J lost 4 bases, and 10 bases lay in between. Germline V gives CDR1 LGHNT, CDR2 FRNRAP. The CDR3 has 13 amino acids. The DNA of the CDR3 is TGTGCTAGTGGTTGGCAGGGAGGCACTGAAGCTTTCTTT. It encodes CASGWQGGTEAFF. The complete variable domain, with remaining parts taken from reference TRBV12-5 and TRBJ1-1, reads DARVTQTPRHKVTEMGQEVTMRCQPILGHNTVFWYRQTMMQGLELLAYFRNRAPLDDSGMPKDRFSAEMPDATLATLKIQPSEPRDSAVYFCASGWQGGTEAFFGQGTRLTVV.

V gene TRBV19 combines with J gene TRBJ1-3; possible D gene TRBD1, 5 bases. V was cut by 7 bases and J by 0 bases, with 10 bases left in between. The CDR3 is 14 residues long. The germline V gene encodes CDR1 LNHDA and CDR2 SQIVND (reference sequence). CDR3 DNA sequence: TGTGCCAGTACTGCCGACAGCTCTGGAAACACCATATATTTT. This gives the protein CASTADSSGNTIYF. The complete variable domain, with remaining parts taken from reference TRBV19 and TRBJ1-3, reads DGGITQSPKYLFRKEGQNVTLSCEQNLNHDAMYWYRQDPGQGLRLIYYSQIVNDFQKGDIAEGYSVSREKKESFPLTVTSAQKNPTAFYLCASTADSSGNTIYFGEGSWLTVV.

The V gene is TRBV2, the J gene TRBJ2-1; D gene uncertain. This CDR3 is 11 amino acids long. Trimming cost V 7 bases and J 4 bases, with 5 bases left between them. The germline gives CDR1 SNHLY, CDR2 FYNNEI. The CDR3 spells CASTQYNEQFF. Here the CDR3 DNA reads TGTGCCAGCACCCAGTACAATGAGCAGTTCTTC. Drawing the rest from reference TRBV2 and TRBJ2-1, the complete variable domain is EPEVTQTPSHQVTQMGQEVILRCVPISNHLYFYWYRQILGQKVEFLVSFYNNEISEKSEIFDDQFSVERPDGSNFTLKIRSTKLEDSAMYFCASTQYNEQFFGPGTRLTVL.

The chain has TRBV13 and TRBJ1-3; a possible D gene is TRBD1 (6 bases). Germline V gene lookup returns CDR1 PRHDT and CDR2 FYEKMQ (reference sequence). V lost 2 bases, J lost 2 bases, and 13 bases lay in between. CDR3 length: 16 residues. This chain's CDR3 is CASSLRGRGTGNTIYF. CDR3 bases: TGTGCCAGCAGCTTACGGGGGCGCGGGACTGGAAACACCATATATTTT. Full variable domain (rest looked up from reference TRBV13 and TRBJ1-3): AAGVIQSPRHLIKEKRETATLKCYPIPRHDTVYWYQQGPGQDPQFLISFYEKMQSDKGSIPDRFSAQQFSDYHSELNMSSLELGDSALYFCASSLRGRGTGNTIYFGEGSWLTVV.

The CDR3 here is CASSSTSGPSNGQFF. CDR3 DNA sequence: TGTGCCAGCAGTTCGACTAGCGGGCCGTCAAACGGGCAGTTCTTC. V gene TRBV6-6 combines with J gene TRBJ2-1; 10 nucleotides align to TRBD2. The CDR3 has 15 amino acids. Germline V lookup: CDR1 MNHNY, CDR2 SVGAGI (reference sequence). Trimming removed 4 bases from V and 12 bases from J; junction bases left unmatched: 12.

The chain joins TRBV5-1 to TRBJ1-1, with TRBD1 as a possible D gene (5 bases). The CDR3 loop spans 14 amino acids. With 4 bases removed from V and 2 bases from J, the gap between germline ends came to 12 bases. Germline V CDR1 and CDR2: SGHRS, YFSETQ. The CDR3 region has the DNA TGCGCCAGCAGCACAGGCCCTGGAAACACTGAAGCTTTCTTT. Translated, it gives CASSTGPGNTEAFF.

The gene calls are TRBV27 and TRBJ1-2; the match to TRBD1 covers 7 bases. This CDR3 comprises 16 residues. Trimming removed 0 bases from V and 3 bases from J; junction bases left unmatched: 7. Germline CDR1 reads MNHEY; CDR2 reads SMNVEV (reference sequence). This CDR3 is CASSLSEGGAYYGYTF. CDR3 sequence (DNA): TGTGCCAGCAGTTTATCGGAAGGGGGCGCATACTATGGCTACACCTTC.

This chain links TRBV7-2 with TRBJ2-3; 7 bases match TRBD2. CDR1 and CDR2 (germline): SGHTA, FQGNSA. This CDR3 contains 14 residues. J lost 3 bases, V lost 3 bases, and 3 bases had no gene match. The CDR3 sequence: CASSFSGVTDTQYF. The CDR3 DNA is TGTGCCAGCAGCTTCAGCGGGGTGACAGATACGCAGTATTTT.

V gene TRBV7-8 combines with J gene TRBJ1-1, with 9 bases that match TRBD1. This CDR3 comprises 14 residues. After removal of 6 bases from V and 5 bases from J, the junction contained 7 bases not matched to a gene. Germline V CDR1 and CDR2: SGHVS, FQNEAQ. CDR3 bases: TGTGCCAGCAGTTCTAACAGGGGGCTGACTGAAGCTTTCTTT. This translates into CASSSNRGLTEAFF.

This chain uses TRBV2 with TRBJ2-7; D perhaps matches TRBD1 (6 bases). Between the trimmed V and J ends, which lost 3 bases and 3 bases, there was a span of 12 bases. CDR1 and CDR2 (germline): SNHLY, FYNNEI. This CDR3 has 14 amino acids. CDR3 protein: CASSDQGHLYEQYF. Here the CDR3 DNA reads TGTGCCAGCAGTGATCAGGGACACCTCTACGAGCAGTACTTC.